The rows below give T cell receptor beta chains drawn from one sample of a study of molecular identifiers for immune sequencing clone quantification. TCRdb called the PCR reads again in MiXCR, with one record for every CDR3 protein. Among hundreds of thousands of distinct CDR3 sequences, around 25% were seen once, and the ten largest hold about 0.81%. Material: naive CD8+ T cells from blood, with Jurkat cell RNA spiked in. These receptors all come from a human donor in good health. Some libraries in this study had Jurkat cell RNA spiked in. Both conserved end residues are part of each CDR3. Each record gives: D gene, J gene, V gene, clone size, CDR3 protein, CDR3 DNA. D genes are given only for firm matches. Clone size is stated in some rows and not others, as once, few, many or a class when expanded.

>.|TRBJ1-2|TRBV3-1|many
CASSLRRAANYGYTF
TGTGCCAGCAGCCTACGCAGGGCCGCTAACTATGGCTACACCTTC
>.|TRBJ1-1|TRBV7-6|many
CASSHQSGVEAFF
TGTGCCAGCAGCCATCAGTCGGGGGTTGAAGCTTTCTTT
>.|TRBJ2-1|TRBV11-2|many
CASSLVEYNEQFF
TGTGCCAGCAGCTTAGTAGAATACAATGAGCAGTTCTTC
>.|TRBJ2-3|TRBV4-3|many
CASSQELRDIAITDTQYF
TGCGCCAGCAGCCAAGAACTTAGGGACATAGCGATCACAGATACGCAGTATTTT
>.|TRBJ1-6|TRBV4-1|many
CASSQIREGNSPLHF
TGCGCCAGCAGCCAAATCCGGGAAGGTAATTCACCCCTCCACTTT
>TRBD1|TRBJ1-1|TRBV7-6|.
CASSPTTGGYTEAFF
TGTGCCAGCAGCCCGACGACAGGGGGGTACACTGAAGCTTTCTTT
>.|TRBJ1-5|TRBV4-3|few
CASSQNRALNQPQHF
TGCGCCAGCAGCCAAAACCGGGCCCTCAATCAGCCCCAGCATTTT
>TRBD2|TRBJ2-1|TRBV7-2|few
CASSFGSGRVNEQFF
TGTGCCAGCAGCTTTGGTAGCGGGAGGGTAAATGAGCAGTTCTTC
>.|TRBJ1-1|TRBV19|few
CASSFYDSDTEAFF
TGTGCCAGTAGTTTTTACGACTCGGACACTGAAGCTTTCTTT
>TRBD1|TRBJ2-3|TRBV25-1|many
CASTPGQVRGTQYF
TGTGCCAGCACCCCGGGACAGGTGCGGGGTACGCAGTATTTT
>TRBD2|TRBJ2-3|TRBV4-1|.
CASSPQTSGPSTDTQYF
TGCGCCAGCAGCCCCCAGACTAGCGGACCTAGCACAGATACGCAGTATTTT
>.|TRBJ1-5|TRBV27|.
CASRAGDQPQHF
TGTGCCAGCAGGGCAGGGGATCAGCCCCAGCATTTT
>TRBD2|TRBJ2-7|TRBV27|.
CASRMRGGGGYEQYF
TGTGCCAGCAGAATGCGCGGGGGGGGGGGCTACGAGCAGTACTTC
>.|TRBJ2-3|TRBV10-3|many
CAISVGESSADTQYF
TGTGCCATCAGTGTTGGTGAGAGTAGTGCAGATACGCAGTATTTT
>.|TRBJ1-2|TRBV2|.
CASIEEGNYGYTF
TGTGCCAGCATAGAGGAAGGAAACTATGGCTACACCTTC
>TRBD1|TRBJ1-2|TRBV5-1|many
CASSLSAGVTGARGYTF
TGCGCCAGCAGCTTGTCCGCCGGGGTGACAGGGGCGCGAGGCTACACCTTC
>TRBD2|TRBJ2-4|TRBV12-3/TRBV12-4|few
CASSSSGSENIQYF
TGTGCCAGCAGTTCTAGCGGGTCCGAAAACATTCAGTACTTC
>.|TRBJ1-2|TRBV29-1|few
CSVPEPGPYGYTF
TGCAGCGTCCCCGAGCCAGGGCCCTATGGCTACACCTTC
>.|TRBJ2-5|TRBV30|.
CAWRRRGADQETQYF
TGTGCCTGGAGAAGAAGAGGAGCCGACCAAGAGACCCAGTACTTC
>.|TRBJ1-4|TRBV5-6|few
CASSLDNEKLFF
TGTGCCAGCAGCTTAGATAATGAAAAACTGTTTTTT
>.|TRBJ2-5|TRBV7-8|many
CASSLQGPPGKTQYF
TGTGCCAGCAGCTTACAGGGGCCCCCCGGAAAGACCCAGTACTTC
>TRBD1|TRBJ2-1|TRBV20-1|.
CSAWGTGEKLSYNERFF
TGCAGTGCTTGGGGGACAGGGGAGAAACTCTCCTACAATGAGCGGTTCTTC
>.|TRBJ2-3|TRBV2|few
CASSEGQALLFADTQYF
TGTGCCAGCAGTGAAGGACAGGCCTTACTGTTTGCAGATACGCAGTATTTT
>.|TRBJ2-1|TRBV13|.
CASSLDPQGIYNEQFF
TGTGCCAGCAGCTTAGACCCCCAGGGGATATACAATGAGCAGTTCTTC
>.|TRBJ2-5|TRBV27|.
CASSSLTRALKTQYF
TGTGCCAGCAGTTCCCTGACAAGGGCGCTGAAGACCCAGTACTTC
>TRBD1|TRBJ2-7|TRBV12-3/TRBV12-4|.
CASSPTGAGERYF
TGTGCCAGCAGTCCCACAGGGGCCGGCGAGCGGTACTTC
>TRBD2|TRBJ2-1|TRBV7-6|many
CASSSLAVPVGNEQFF
TGTGCCAGCAGCTCACTAGCGGTCCCCGTCGGAAATGAGCAGTTCTTC
>.|TRBJ1-4|TRBV14|.
CASSLRSYRINEKLFF
TGTGCCAGCAGCCTCCGCTCGTACAGGATTAATGAAAAACTGTTTTTT
>TRBD1|TRBJ2-7|TRBV6-2/TRBV6-3|.
CASSYSDRGYEQYF
TGTGCCAGCAGTTACTCCGACAGGGGTTACGAGCAGTACTTC
>.|TRBJ1-1|TRBV7-9|many
CASSLVVENTEAFF
TGTGCCAGCAGCTTAGTTGTAGAGAACACTGAAGCTTTCTTT
>TRBD1|TRBJ2-5|TRBV4-1|.
CASSQTGQPQETQYF
TGCGCCAGCAGCCAGACGGGACAGCCCCAAGAGACCCAGTACTTC
>.|TRBJ1-6|TRBV4-1|.
CASSQEGHDFYNSPLHF
TGCGCCAGCAGCCAAGAAGGACACGACTTCTATAATTCACCCCTCCACTTT
>TRBD2|TRBJ2-3|TRBV7-9|many
CASSFLGLASTDTQYF
TGTGCCAGCAGCTTCCTCGGACTAGCTAGCACAGATACGCAGTATTTT
>.|TRBJ2-5|TRBV23-1|.
CASSPLTEGGGGETQYF
TGCGCCAGCAGTCCCCTGACCGAAGGGGGGGGCGGAGAGACCCAGTACTTC
>.|TRBJ1-1|TRBV2|many
CASSEGSRTEAFF
TGTGCCAGCAGTGAGGGGAGTCGGACTGAAGCTTTCTTT
>TRBD1|TRBJ2-7|TRBV5-1|many
CASSPGQGLTYEQYF
TGCGCCAGCAGCCCGGGACAGGGACTAACCTACGAGCAGTACTTC
>.|TRBJ1-4|TRBV7-9|many
CASSLEGSPNNEKLFF
TGTGCCAGCAGCTTAGAGGGGAGTCCGAATAATGAAAAACTGTTTTTT
>TRBD1|TRBJ2-3|TRBV2|many
CASSERGDRVTDTQYF
TGTGCCAGCTCCGAGAGGGGGGACAGGGTTACAGATACGCAGTATTTT
>.|TRBJ1-2|TRBV28|few
CASSFYREHTF
TGTGCCAGCAGTTTTTACAGGGAACACACCTTC
>TRBD1|TRBJ1-5|TRBV20-1|many
CSAGQGTTFYQPQHF
TGCAGTGCAGGACAGGGTACGACTTTCTATCAGCCCCAGCATTTT
>.|TRBJ1-2|TRBV12-3/TRBV12-4|few
CASSLGLYGYTF
TGTGCCAGCAGTCTTGGACTTTATGGCTACACCTTC
>.|TRBJ2-1|TRBV5-5|.
CASSLKGLPTYNEQFF
TGTGCCAGCAGCTTGAAGGGGCTACCTACCTACAATGAGCAGTTCTTC
>.|TRBJ2-3|TRBV21-1|few
CASSKGSRGGDSCTDTQYF
TGTGCCAGCAGCAAAGGTAGCCGCGGGGGGGATTCTTGCACAGATACGCAGTATTTT
>TRBD2|TRBJ2-1|TRBV5-3|.
CARSLSGTSDHFQFF
TGTGCCAGAAGCCTATCCGGGACTAGCGACCATTTTCAGTTCTTC
>.|TRBJ1-6|TRBV30|many
CAWRSNNSPLHF
TGTGCCTGGAGGTCCAATAATTCACCCCTCCACTTT
>.|TRBJ2-2|TRBV4-3|.
CASSQDGPGAGELFF
TGCGCCAGCAGCCAAGATGGGCCAGGGGCCGGGGAGCTGTTTTTT
>.|TRBJ2-7|TRBV6-5|.
CASSCGISYEQYF
TGTGCCAGCAGTTGCGGAATCTCTTACGAGCAGTACTTC
>TRBD1|TRBJ2-1|TRBV11-1|few
CASSLGVGQYNEQFF
TGTGCCAGCAGCTTAGGCGTGGGACAGTACAATGAGCAGTTCTTC
>.|TRBJ1-2|TRBV28|.
CASSDRLNYGYTF
TGTGCCAGCAGCGACAGACTCAACTATGGCTACACCTTC
>.|TRBJ1-5|TRBV12-3/TRBV12-4|many
CASSSVGQPQHF
TGTGCCAGCAGTTCGGTGGGGCAGCCCCAGCATTTT
>.|TRBJ2-1|TRBV6-5|.
CASSIAEHNNEQFF
TGTGCCAGCTCGATTGCGGAGCATAACAATGAGCAGTTCTTC
>.|TRBJ2-7|TRBV12-3/TRBV12-4|once
CASSPIGFSYEQYF
TGTGCCAGCAGTCCAATAGGTTTCTCCTACGAGCAGTACTTC
>.|TRBJ1-5|TRBV5-6|.
CASSYHLDQPQHF
TGTGCCAGCAGCTACCACCTAGATCAGCCCCAGCATTTT
>.|TRBJ2-6|TRBV3-1|few
CASSTQGLGANVLTF
TGTGCCAGCAGCACTCAGGGGTTAGGGGCCAACGTCCTGACTTTC
>TRBD2|TRBJ2-7|TRBV28|few
CARWGRVVQYF
TGTGCCCGGTGGGGGAGGGTTGTGCAGTACTTC
>.|TRBJ1-2|TRBV12-3/TRBV12-4|few
CASSSQGTGGYTF
TGTGCCAGCAGTTCCCAGGGTACGGGGGGCTACACCTTC
>TRBD2|TRBJ2-3|TRBV5-3|.
CASNLEGLAGGFGDTQYF
TGTGCCAGCAACTTGGAAGGACTAGCGGGGGGGTTCGGTGATACGCAGTATTTT